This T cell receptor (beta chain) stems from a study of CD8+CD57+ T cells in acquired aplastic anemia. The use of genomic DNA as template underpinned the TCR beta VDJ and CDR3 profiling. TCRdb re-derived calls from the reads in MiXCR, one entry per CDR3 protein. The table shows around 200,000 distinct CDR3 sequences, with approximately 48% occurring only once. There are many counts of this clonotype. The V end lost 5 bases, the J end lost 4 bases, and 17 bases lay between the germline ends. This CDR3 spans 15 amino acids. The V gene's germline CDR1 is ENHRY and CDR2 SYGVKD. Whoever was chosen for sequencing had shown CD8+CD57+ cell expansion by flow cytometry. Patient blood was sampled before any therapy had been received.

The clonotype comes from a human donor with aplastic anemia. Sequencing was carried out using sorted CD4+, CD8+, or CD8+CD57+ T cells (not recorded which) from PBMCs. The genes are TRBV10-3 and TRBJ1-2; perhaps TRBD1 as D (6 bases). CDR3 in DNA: TGTGCCATCAGTTCTGGCGCGGGGGGGCGCTATGGCTACACCTTC. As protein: CAISSGAGGRYGYTF.